The clone carrying this TCR beta chain was recorded once. This may be a read error: a much more frequent sequence differs by one nucleotide. TCRdb redid the calling of the multiplex PCR reads with MiXCR, one entry per CDR3 protein. This table has 250,000 or so distinct CDR3 sequences, around 31% appearing once. V dropped 8 bases and J dropped 2; count of bases not matched to a gene: 5. The CDR3 contains 14 residues. Germline V gene data show CDR1 as MNHNY and CDR2 as SVGAGI (reference sequence). Breast cancer patients provided tissue from their axillary draining lymph nodes. The sample originates from a study of breast tumors, draining lymph nodes, adjacent tissues.

The chain recombines TRBV6-6 with TRBJ2-3; 9 nucleotides line up with TRBD2. This receptor was taken from a female donor with breast cancer. Some clones in this sample may be carry-over from other donors' samples. Input material: axillary lymph node tissue. In DNA, the CDR3 is TGTGCCAGCGAGCCTAGCGGGATCACAGATACGCAGTATTTT. Its translation is CASEPSGITDTQYF.